The 18 T cell receptor beta chains given below trace back to one sample, sequenced in a study of cytomegalovirus exposure and HLA in healthy donors. The PCR used 60 Vbeta and 13 Jbeta primers. Assay: immunoSEQ multiplex PCR; the TCRdb copy retains only in-frame clones and omits some. The sample yields roughly 55,000 clones, approximately 71% seen once. Sequences were obtained from PBMCs. These receptors all stem from a man aged 35 to 55 in good health and CMV-seropositive.

The V and J genes are TRBV4-1 and TRBJ1-1, with D maybe TRBD1 (5 bases). Germline V gene data show CDR1 as MGHRA and CDR2 as YSYEKL. V was pared by 0 bases and J by 8 bases, with 13 bases between. The CDR3 is 14 amino acids. CDR3 loop: CASSQEVQENEAFF. DNA of the CDR3: TGCGCCAGCAGCCAAGAAGTACAGGAGAACGAAGCTTTCTTT.

The chain links TRBV6-1 to TRBJ2-7; 8 bases match TRBD1. Trimming took 3 bases from V and 6 from J; bases not matched to a gene: 13. This CDR3 contains 16 residues. Germline CDR1 is MNHNS and CDR2 is SASEGT. DNA for the CDR3: TGTGCCAGCAGTGACCGATCCGGGACAGGTCGGGGCGAGCAGTACTTC. Its protein is CASSDRSGTGRGEQYF.

Only a few counts were recorded for this clone. The chain links TRBV5-8 to TRBJ1-6, with TRBD1 matching over 10 bases. V lost 2 bases, J lost 7 bases, and 9 bases stayed unmatched. Germline assignment: CDR1 SGHTS and CDR2 YDEGEE. This CDR3 is built from 17 residues. The CDR3 DNA is TGTGCCAGCAGCTTTTGGGGCGGACAGGGGGACAATTCACCCCTCCACTTT. This translates into CASSFWGGQGDNSPLHF.

The V and J genes are TRBV5-1 and TRBJ1-2; D is possibly TRBD1 (5 bases). V lost 3 bases to trimming and J lost 2 bases, with 14 bases between them. Germline V CDR1 and CDR2: SGHRS, YFSETQ. The CDR3 consists of 15 residues. CDR3 DNA sequence: TGCGCCAGCAGCTACGAAAGGGGCGCCAACTATGGCTACACCTTC. Protein: CASSYERGANYGYTF. The variable domain in full, with the rest retrieved from reference TRBV5-1 and TRBJ1-2, is KAGVTQTPRYLIKTRGQQVTLSCSPISGHRSVSWYQQTPGQGLQFLFEYFSETQRNKGNFPGRFSGRQFSNSRSEMNVSTLELGDSALYLCASSYERGANYGYTFGSGTRLTVV.

The chain employs TRBV6-4 and TRBJ2-1; D is perhaps TRBD1 (5 bases). CDR1 is MRHNA, CDR2 SNTAGT, per germline. V was trimmed by 2 bases and J by 12 bases, leaving 8 bases between them. The CDR3 spans 11 residues. As DNA, the CDR3 is TGTGCCAGCAGTGACAGGGGCGGGCAGTTCTTC. Amino acids: CASSDRGGQFF.

This chain uses TRBV2 with TRBJ2-3; 12 positions match TRBD2. From germline, CDR1 is SNHLY and CDR2 FYNNEI. Germline trimming cut 6 bases from V and 5 bases from J; bases unmatched to any gene: 6. CDR3 length: 15 amino acids. In DNA form, the CDR3 reads TGTGCCAGCAGGGCTAGCGGGGGGGCCGGAGATACGCAGTATTTT. It encodes CASRASGGAGDTQYF.

The rearrangement uses TRBV7-8 and TRBJ1-1, with 7 bases aligning to TRBD1. Germline CDR1 and CDR2: SGHVS and FQNEAQ. V shed 5 bases, J shed 6 bases, and the junction held 9 bases outside the gene matches. CDR3 length: 14 amino acids. The CDR3 reads CASSILQGSAEAFF. The CDR3 region has the DNA TGTGCCAGCAGCATCCTACAGGGGTCGGCTGAAGCTTTCTTT.

In this sample, this clone turned up a few times. The chain is built from TRBV6-1 and TRBJ1-1; no clear D gene. Germline V gene data show CDR1 as MNHNS and CDR2 as SASEGT. Trimming shortened V by 2 bases and J by 5 bases, and 6 bases separated the two germline ends. This CDR3 is built from 12 residues. The CDR3 DNA follows: TGTGCCAGCAGTGAACGGGAGACTGAAGCTTTCTTT. Translated, it gives CASSERETEAFF.

The V gene is TRBV9, the J gene TRBJ2-1, with 7 bases aligning to TRBD1. CDR1 is SGDLS and CDR2 is YYNGEE in the germline V gene. J was trimmed by 0 bases and V by 3 bases; bases with no gene match: 9. The CDR3 length is 17 residues. The CDR3 loop reads CASSANPGTASYNEQFF. DNA for the CDR3: TGTGCCAGCAGCGCGAACCCCGGGACAGCCTCCTACAATGAGCAGTTCTTC. Using reference TRBV9 and TRBJ2-1 for the parts outside the CDR3, the full variable domain is DSGVTQTPKHLITATGQRVTLRCSPRSGDLSVYWYQQSLDQGLQFLIQYYNGEERAKGNILERFSAQQFPDLHSELNLSSLELGDSALYFCASSANPGTASYNEQFFGPGTRLTVL.

The CDR3 region is CASNGLAGGSAYEQYF. For the CDR3, the DNA is TGTGCCAGCAACGGACTAGCGGGGGGATCCGCCTACGAGCAGTACTTC. This chain links TRBV2 with TRBJ2-7; 14 nucleotides agree with TRBD2. Germline V gene lookup returns CDR1 SNHLY and CDR2 FYNNEI. Unmatched junction bases numbered 7, after V lost 7 bases and J lost 2 bases. This CDR3 is built from 16 residues.

This sequence joins TRBV5-1 and TRBJ2-3, with TRBD2 matching over 11 bases. This CDR3 comprises 15 residues. Trimming at V came to 1 base and at J to 7 bases, leaving 5 bases not matched to a gene. Germline V gene sequence: CDR1 SGHRS, CDR2 YFSETQ. CDR3 amino acids: CASSLTLAGGYTQYF. The DNA for the CDR3 is TGCGCCAGCAGCTTGACCCTAGCGGGGGGTTATACGCAGTATTTT.

As for this clone: Other DNA sequences within the sample encode an identical CDR3. This sequence joins TRBV6-1 and TRBJ1-1, with 11 bases aligning to TRBD1. This CDR3 has 15 residues. The germline CDR1 and CDR2 sequences are MNHNS and SASEGT. The J segment lost 3 bases and the V segment lost 3 bases, leaving 3 bases of the junction unmatched. The CDR3 DNA follows: TGTGCCAGCAGTGACACGGGACAGGGGGACACTGAAGCTTTCTTT. Translated: CASSDTGQGDTEAFF.

The CDR3 is CASSLAGTGRAEQYF. The CDR3 DNA sequence: TGTGCCAGCAGCTTAGCCGGGACAGGGCGGGCCGAGCAGTACTTC. The chain combines TRBV5-6 with TRBJ2-7, with 9 bases lining up with TRBD1. CDR3 size: 15 residues. With 2 bases clipped from V and 6 bases from J, the junction kept 9 bases outside the gene matches. In germline, CDR1 is SGHDT, CDR2 YYEEEE.

The chain links TRBV30 to TRBJ2-7; 8 nucleotides align to TRBD1. CDR1 and CDR2 (germline): GTSNPN, SVGIG (reference sequence). CDR3 size: 13 residues. V lost 3 bases to trimming and J lost 7 bases; unmatched junction nucleotides: 8. CDR3 residues: CAWRGQGAREQYF. For the CDR3, the DNA is TGTGCCTGGAGAGGCCAGGGGGCGAGAGAGCAGTACTTC.

This clone was seen a single time. The chain is built from TRBV30 and TRBJ2-1, with D maybe TRBD2 (7 bases). The CDR3 spans 14 residues. Trimming left V 0 bases short and J 8 bases short, with 14 bases between. Germline CDR1 reads GTSNPN; CDR2 reads SVGIG (reference sequence). DNA for the CDR3: TGTGCCTGGAGTGTCTTGGGGGGGGCCGATGAGCAGTTCTTC. This sequence encodes CAWSVLGGADEQFF.

V is TRBV18 and J is TRBJ2-5; 8 bases are shared with TRBD2. Germline V gene sequence: CDR1 KGHSH, CDR2 LQKENI. This CDR3 has 15 residues. Trimming cost V 3 bases and J 2 bases; bases outside gene matches: 5. This CDR3 is CASSPGTSRQETQYF. The CDR3 nucleotides are TGTGCCAGCTCACCCGGGACTAGTAGACAAGAGACCCAGTACTTC. Filled out from reference TRBV18 and TRBJ2-5, the complete variable domain reads NAGVMQNPRHLVRRRGQEARLRCSPMKGHSHVYWYRQLPEEGLKFMVYLQKENIIDESGMPKERFSAEFPKEGPSILRIQQVVRGDSAAYFCASSPGTSRQETQYFGPGTRLLVL.

The chain recombines TRBV2 with TRBJ2-7, with 9 bases lining up with TRBD1. Germline V CDR1 and CDR2: SNHLY, FYNNEI. J lost 0 bases, V lost 3 bases, and 3 bases had no gene match. This CDR3 comprises 15 residues. This CDR3 reads CASSDWDRDSYEQYF. In DNA, the CDR3 is TGTGCCAGCAGTGACTGGGACAGGGACTCCTACGAGCAGTACTTC.

This clone appeared a few times. The chain joins TRBV5-1 to TRBJ2-7; 7 nucleotides match TRBD2. The CDR3 extends over 12 amino acids. Germline V lookup: CDR1 SGHRS, CDR2 YFSETQ. The J segment lost 7 bases and the V segment lost 5 bases, leaving 6 bases of the junction unmatched. This CDR3 reads CASSPSGGEQYF. CDR3 in DNA: TGCGCCAGCAGTCCCTCGGGGGGAGAGCAGTACTTC.